The entry that follows covers one TCR beta chain sequence. Its binding antigen is unknown. Base qualities are not provided; no much larger clone lies one nucleotide away. Lesional scalp punch biopsies and peripheral blood were collected from alopecia areata patients. After PBMCs were isolated by density centrifugation and stained for CD3, CD4 and CD8, a FACSAria was used to sort CD4+ and CD8+ T cells. Untreated alopecia areata patients were recruited as part of a multicenter biomarker study. In five patients from the biomarker study, blood CD8+ T cells were sorted further into NKG2D-low and NKG2D-high fractions. This entry belongs to a study of CD8+ T cells in alopecia areata listed by TCRdb under 2018. Regarding the study in general: The study used high-throughput TCRbeta sequencing to examine T cell clonal expansion in alopecia areata, in both the C3H/HeJ mouse model and human patients. Scalp tissue and sorted CD4+ and CD8+ peripheral blood T cells from patchy and totalis/universalis alopecia areata patients and from healthy controls were covered by human TCRbeta sequencing. Amplification of TCRbeta CDR3 regions was done by immunoSEQ multiplex PCR using 35 Vbeta forward primers and 13 Jbeta reverse primers. RNA came from the PAXgene miRNA kit for fixed scalp, the miRNeasy kit for PBMCs, and the RNeasy kit for mouse skin. Scalp clonality was compared among normal scalp (n=4), patchy alopecia areata scalp (n=8), and alopecia totalis/universalis scalp (n=8). The research as a whole found: Higher clonality and more expanded CD8+ clones were observed in lesional scalp than in normal scalp, particularly in alopecia totalis/universalis, a finding suggestive of antigenic drive. Shared TCR sequences between patients were less evident than in mice, which may be partly attributable to HLA diversity in the patient population. Unlike mouse skin, which is dominated by gammadelta T cells, normal human skin has resident alphabeta T cells that are also sequenced, and this complicates analysis of the scalp TCR repertoire.

The germline V gene encodes CDR1 SGDLS and CDR2 YYNGEE. After removal of 2 bases from V and 5 bases from J, the junction retains 4 bases not matched to a gene. The CDR3 sequence holds 14 residues, the cysteine and phenylalanine included. The only DNA kept is the CDR3, 42 bases in frame from the first base. Libraries were made using the immunoSEQ multiplex PCR assay. RNA was extracted from all samples and reverse transcribed into cDNA, which served as template for TCR sequencing. SuperScript III was used for first-strand cDNA synthesis, primed with a 2:1 mix of oligo-dT and random hexamers. Amplification bias was assessed with a synthetic immune receptor repertoire, and residual bias was removed computationally. From the authors' description of their analysis: After raw reads were preprocessed to remove errors, the CDR3 was defined following IMGT conventions as running from the conserved cysteine to phenylalanine. Clonality was computed by normalizing Shannon entropy by log2 of the number of productive unique TCRs and subtracting the result from 1. Whether scalp clones were CD4 or CD8 was inferred by matching scalp TCRbeta sequences against CD4 and CD8 repertoires sorted from blood. In its TCRdb copy, this immuneACCESS table keeps in-frame sequences only and misses some clones. Where compared with another copy, unresolved V genes explain less than half of these, and the others have no known cause. That table furnishes V, J and clone size, whereas the DNA furnished D and trimming. Across this sample there are about 82,000 clones, with roughly 47% seen only once. 5.7% of the sample goes to the ten largest clones.

The sequence derives from a human donor with alopecia areata. The source material was NKG2D-high CD8+ T cells sorted from blood. The cell subset or site label on this specimen signifies: sorted CD8+ NKG2D-high blood T cells. The chain uses TRBV9 and TRBJ2-5; the central 9 bases match TRBD1. Here the CDR3 is given as CASSVTGGQETQYF. The DNA sequence follows: TGTGCCAGCAGCGTTACAGGGGGCCAGGAGACCCAGTACTTC.